Here is one TCR beta chain with its context. This sample stems from a study of T-cell reconstitution after alpha-beta-depleted transplantation in children. Molecular barcoding with unique molecular identifiers was used for the TCRbeta library. Using its own MiXCR run on the PCR reads, TCRdb lists one record per CDR3 protein. Found here are under 750,000 distinct CDR3 sequences, under 25% of them singletons; the top ten hold 13% to 15%. This CDR3 has 17 amino acids. The V gene's germline CDR1 is LGHNA and CDR2 YNFKEQ. V dropped 0 bases and J dropped 5 bases, with 16 bases sitting between them. Here the sequenced sample was PBMCs, mostly from graft donor cells, taken 360 days after TCRalphabeta/CD19-depleted stem cell transplant. The chain links TRBV4-2 to TRBJ2-2; D might be TRBD1 or TRBD2, each matching 5 bases. The receptor was isolated from a boy younger than two who had a stem cell transplant for acute myeloid leukemia, so the T cells may come from the graft donor. The CDR3 region is CASSQDWPGPETGELFF. The CDR3 DNA reads as TGTGCCAGCAGCCAAGATTGGCCGGGACCCGAGACCGGGGAGCTGTTTTTT.